This T cell receptor (beta chain) came from a study of blood T cell repertoires in COVID-19. Background on the study: Samples of COVID-19 (acute and convalescent) were obtained from the United States, Italy and Spain. The analysed material was cDNA or gDNA that came from T cells, B-cell-depleted T cells, or PBMCs.

V shed 3 bases and J shed 5 bases, with 16 bases lying between them. The CDR3 runs to 15 residues. Germline assignment: CDR1 MNHEY and CDR2 SMNVEV (reference sequence). Original analysis: Scientists estimated how many nucleated cells there were by amplifying reference gene primers. The data were produced by immunoSEQ multiplex PCR, yet TCRdb's version contains in-frame clones alone and is incomplete. V and J calls and clone size follow that table, whereas D and trimming were derived from the DNA. The table records around 140,000 clones, about four fifths of them present only once. This clonotype originated in a human donor in a cohort sampled during active COVID-19. The rearrangement uses TRBV27 and TRBJ2-5; maybe TRBD2 (5 bases). Sequenced material: peripheral blood. The CDR3 is CASSFLPGPGETQYF. In nucleotides, the CDR3 is TGTGCCAGCAGTTTTCTTCCCGGGCCGGGGGAGACCCAGTACTTC.